This TCR beta chain was captured in a study of blood T cell repertoires in COVID-19. Study information: The origin of the acute and convalescent COVID-19 samples was the United States, Italy and Spain.

The germline gives CDR1 LGHDT, CDR2 YNNKEL (reference sequence). V lost 0 bases, J lost 12 bases, and 15 bases lay in between. The CDR3 sequence is 15 residues long. Original analysis: By means of reference gene primer amplification, nucleated cell counts were estimated. Generated by immunoSEQ multiplex PCR, the TCRdb table keeps only in-frame clones and is missing some. The DNA was the basis for D and trimming; V, J and clone size are from that table. The table has approximately 160,000 clones, 90% seen once. The chain couples TRBV3-1 (or the pseudogene TRBV3-2) to TRBJ1-6; possibly TRBD1 for D (5 bases). The sequence was obtained from a man aged 50-60 years with acute or convalescent COVID-19. Source material: peripheral blood. CDR3: CASSQDGAGFGPLHF. DNA for the CDR3: TGTGCCAGCAGCCAAGATGGGGCAGGGTTTGGACCCCTCCACTTT.